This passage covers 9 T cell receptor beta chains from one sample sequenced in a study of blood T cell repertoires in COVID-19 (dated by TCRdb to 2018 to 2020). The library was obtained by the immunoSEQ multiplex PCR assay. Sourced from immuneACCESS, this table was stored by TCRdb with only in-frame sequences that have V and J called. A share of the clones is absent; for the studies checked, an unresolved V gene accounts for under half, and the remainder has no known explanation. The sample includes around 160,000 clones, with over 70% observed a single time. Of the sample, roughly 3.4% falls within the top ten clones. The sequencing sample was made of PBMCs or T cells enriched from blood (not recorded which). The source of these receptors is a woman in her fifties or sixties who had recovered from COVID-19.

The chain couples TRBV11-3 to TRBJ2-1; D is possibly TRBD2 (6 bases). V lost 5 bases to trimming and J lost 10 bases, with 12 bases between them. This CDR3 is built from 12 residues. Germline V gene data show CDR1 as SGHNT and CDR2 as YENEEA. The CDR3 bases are TGTGCCAGCAGCGCCGAGGCGGGGGAGCAGTTCTTC. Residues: CASSAEAGEQFF.

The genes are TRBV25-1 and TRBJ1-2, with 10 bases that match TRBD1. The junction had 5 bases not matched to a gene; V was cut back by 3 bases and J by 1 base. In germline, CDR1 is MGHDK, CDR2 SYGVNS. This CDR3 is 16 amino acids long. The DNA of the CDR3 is TGTGCCAGCAGTGAGGGGGGGACAGGGGTTAACTATGGCTACACCTTC. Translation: CASSEGGTGVNYGYTF.

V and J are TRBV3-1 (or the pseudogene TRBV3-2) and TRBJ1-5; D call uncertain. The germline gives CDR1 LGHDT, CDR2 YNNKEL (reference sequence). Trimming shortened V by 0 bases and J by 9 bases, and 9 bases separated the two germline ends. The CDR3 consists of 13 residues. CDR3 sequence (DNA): TGTGCCAGCAGCCAAGATGGGAGGCCGCCCCAGCATTTT. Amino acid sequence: CASSQDGRPPQHF.

The DNA of the CDR3 is TGTGCCAGCAGCTTTGGGCAGGGGTATTCACCCCTCCACTTT. It encodes CASSFGQGYSPLHF. The chain is built from TRBV7-9 and TRBJ1-6; D possibly corresponds to TRBD1 (6 bases). V was cut by 3 bases and J by 8 bases, with 11 bases left in between. The CDR3 is 14 amino acids. In germline, CDR1 is SEHNR, CDR2 FQNEAQ (reference sequence).

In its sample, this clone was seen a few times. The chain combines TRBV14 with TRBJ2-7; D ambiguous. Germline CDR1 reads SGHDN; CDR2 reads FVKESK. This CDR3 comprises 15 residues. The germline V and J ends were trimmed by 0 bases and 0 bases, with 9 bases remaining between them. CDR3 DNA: TGTGCCAGCAGCCAAGATCCCCGTAGCTCCTACGAGCAGTACTTC. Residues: CASSQDPRSSYEQYF.

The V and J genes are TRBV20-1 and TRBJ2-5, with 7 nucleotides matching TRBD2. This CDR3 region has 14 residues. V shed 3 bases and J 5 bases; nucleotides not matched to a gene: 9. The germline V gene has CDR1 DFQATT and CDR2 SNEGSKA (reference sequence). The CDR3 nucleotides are TGCAGTGCTAGTCCCGACTGGGGGGGTGAGACCCAGTACTTC. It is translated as CSASPDWGGETQYF.

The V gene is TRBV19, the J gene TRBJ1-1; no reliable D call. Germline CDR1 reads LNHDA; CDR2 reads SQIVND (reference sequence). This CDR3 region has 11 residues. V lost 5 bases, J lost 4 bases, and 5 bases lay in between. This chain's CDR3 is CASSYSTEAFF. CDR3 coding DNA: TGTGCCAGTAGTTACAGCACTGAAGCTTTCTTT.

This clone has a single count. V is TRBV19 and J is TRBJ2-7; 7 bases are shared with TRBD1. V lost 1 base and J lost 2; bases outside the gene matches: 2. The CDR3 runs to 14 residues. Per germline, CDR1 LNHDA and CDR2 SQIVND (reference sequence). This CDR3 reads CASSIGGTAYEQYF. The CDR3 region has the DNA TGTGCCAGTAGTATAGGGGGGACAGCCTACGAGCAGTACTTC.

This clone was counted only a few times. In DNA form, the CDR3 reads TGTGCCAGCAGCAAACTTGACACCGGGGAGCTGTTTTTT. Translation: CASSKLDTGELFF. This chain uses TRBV21-1 with TRBJ2-2; the table's D call, TRBD2, was not checked against the DNA. TRBV21-1 is listed as a pseudogene. The length of the CDR3 is 13 residues.